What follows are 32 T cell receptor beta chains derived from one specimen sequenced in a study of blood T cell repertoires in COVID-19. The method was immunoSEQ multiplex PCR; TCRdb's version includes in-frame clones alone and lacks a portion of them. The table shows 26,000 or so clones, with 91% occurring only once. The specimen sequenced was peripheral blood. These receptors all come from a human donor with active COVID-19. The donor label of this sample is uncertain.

The CDR3 spells CASSLGLGVTEAFF. The CDR3 DNA is TGTGCCAGCAGCTTGGGTTTAGGGGTCACTGAAGCTTTCTTT. This chain links TRBV7-8 with TRBJ1-1; the D gene is possibly TRBD1 (5 bases). The CDR3 is 14 amino acids. Germline V gene lookup returns CDR1 SGHVS and CDR2 FQNEAQ. Trimming cost V 3 bases and J 4 bases, with 12 bases left between them.

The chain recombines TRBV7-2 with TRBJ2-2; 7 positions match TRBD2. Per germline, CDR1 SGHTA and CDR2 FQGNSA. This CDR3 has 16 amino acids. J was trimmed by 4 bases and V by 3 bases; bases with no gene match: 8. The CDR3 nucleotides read TGTGCCAGCAGCTTGGGTGGCGGGAGTAGCACCGGGGAGCTGTTTTTT. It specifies CASSLGGGSSTGELFF. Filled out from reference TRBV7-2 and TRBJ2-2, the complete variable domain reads GAGVSQSPSNKVTEKGKDVELRCDPISGHTALYWYRQSLGQGLEFLIYFQGNSAPDKSGLPSDRFSAERTGGSVSTLTIQRTQQEDSAVYLCASSLGGGSSTGELFFGEGSRLTVL.

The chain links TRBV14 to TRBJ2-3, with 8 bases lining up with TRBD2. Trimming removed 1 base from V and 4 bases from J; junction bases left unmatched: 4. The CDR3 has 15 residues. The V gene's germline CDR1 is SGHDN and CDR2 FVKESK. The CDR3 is CASSQASGSADTQYF. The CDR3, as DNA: TGTGCCAGCAGCCAAGCCAGCGGGAGTGCAGATACGCAGTATTTT.

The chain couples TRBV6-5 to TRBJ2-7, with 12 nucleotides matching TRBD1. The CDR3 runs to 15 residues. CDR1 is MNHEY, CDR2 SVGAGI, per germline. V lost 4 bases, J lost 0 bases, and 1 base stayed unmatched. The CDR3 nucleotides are TGTGCCAGCAGTTTGGGACAGGGGGCCTCCTACGAGCAGTACTTC. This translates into CASSLGQGASYEQYF.

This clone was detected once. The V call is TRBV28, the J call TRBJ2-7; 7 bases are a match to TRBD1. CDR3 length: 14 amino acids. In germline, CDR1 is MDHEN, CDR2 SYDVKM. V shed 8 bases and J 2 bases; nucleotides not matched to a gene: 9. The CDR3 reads CASCSGTVTYEQYF. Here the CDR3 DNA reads TGTGCCAGCTGTTCCGGGACAGTCACCTACGAGCAGTACTTC.

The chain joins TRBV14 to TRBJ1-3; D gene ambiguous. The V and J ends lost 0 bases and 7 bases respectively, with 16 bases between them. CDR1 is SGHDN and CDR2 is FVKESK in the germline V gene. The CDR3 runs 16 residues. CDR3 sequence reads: CASSQDLMTVGNTIYF. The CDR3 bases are TGTGCCAGCAGCCAAGATCTAATGACCGTCGGGAACACCATATATTTT.

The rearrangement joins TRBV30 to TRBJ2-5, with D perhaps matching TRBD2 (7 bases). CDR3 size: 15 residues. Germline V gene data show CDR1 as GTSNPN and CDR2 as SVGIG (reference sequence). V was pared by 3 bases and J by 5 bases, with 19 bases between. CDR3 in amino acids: CAWSPLWGGTETQYF. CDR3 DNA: TGTGCCTGGAGCCCTCTGTGGGGGGGCACGGAGACCCAGTACTTC.

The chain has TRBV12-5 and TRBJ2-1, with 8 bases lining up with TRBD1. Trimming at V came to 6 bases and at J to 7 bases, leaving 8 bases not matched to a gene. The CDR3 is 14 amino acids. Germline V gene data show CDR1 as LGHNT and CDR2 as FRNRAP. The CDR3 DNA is TGTGCTAGTGGCCGCCGACAGGGGTGGAATGAGCAGTTCTTC. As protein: CASGRRQGWNEQFF.

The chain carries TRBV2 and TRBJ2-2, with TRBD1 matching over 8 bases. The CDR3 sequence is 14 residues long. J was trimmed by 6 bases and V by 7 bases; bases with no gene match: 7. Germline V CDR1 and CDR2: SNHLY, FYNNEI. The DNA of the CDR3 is TGTGCCAGCACGTGGCAGGGGGCGGCCGGGGAGCTGTTTTTT. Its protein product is CASTWQGAAGELFF.

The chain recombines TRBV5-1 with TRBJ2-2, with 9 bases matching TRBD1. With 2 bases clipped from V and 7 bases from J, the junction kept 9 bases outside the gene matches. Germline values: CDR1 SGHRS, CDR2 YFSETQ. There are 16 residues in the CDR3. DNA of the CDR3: TGCGCCAGCAGCTTACTAGCCGGGACAGGGATCGGGGAGCTGTTTTTT. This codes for CASSLLAGTGIGELFF.

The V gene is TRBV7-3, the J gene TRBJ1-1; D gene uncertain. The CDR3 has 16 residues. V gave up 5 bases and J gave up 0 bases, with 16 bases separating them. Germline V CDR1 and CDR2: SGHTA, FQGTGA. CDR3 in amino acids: CASSRSARGVNTEAFF. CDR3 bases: TGTGCCAGCAGCCGGTCCGCCCGCGGAGTGAACACTGAAGCTTTCTTT.

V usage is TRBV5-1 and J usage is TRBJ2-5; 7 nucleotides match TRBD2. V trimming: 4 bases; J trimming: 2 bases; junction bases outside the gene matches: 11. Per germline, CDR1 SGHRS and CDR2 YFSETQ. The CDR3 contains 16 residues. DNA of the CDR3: TGCGCCAGCAGCGCCACTAGCGAGGGTCCTCAAGAGACCCAGTACTTC. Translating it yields CASSATSEGPQETQYF.

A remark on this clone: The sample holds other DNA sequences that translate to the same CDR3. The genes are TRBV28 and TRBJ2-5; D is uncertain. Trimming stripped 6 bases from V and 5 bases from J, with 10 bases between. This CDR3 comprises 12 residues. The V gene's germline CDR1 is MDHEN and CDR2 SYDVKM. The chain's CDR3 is CASSPTRETQYF. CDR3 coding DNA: TGTGCCAGCAGCCCTACCAGGGAGACCCAGTACTTC.

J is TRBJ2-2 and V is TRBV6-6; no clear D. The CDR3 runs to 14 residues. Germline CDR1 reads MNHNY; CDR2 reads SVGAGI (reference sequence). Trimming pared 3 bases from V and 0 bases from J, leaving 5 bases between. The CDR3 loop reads CASSYTANTGELFF. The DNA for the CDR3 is TGTGCCAGCAGTTATACAGCGAACACCGGGGAGCTGTTTTTT.

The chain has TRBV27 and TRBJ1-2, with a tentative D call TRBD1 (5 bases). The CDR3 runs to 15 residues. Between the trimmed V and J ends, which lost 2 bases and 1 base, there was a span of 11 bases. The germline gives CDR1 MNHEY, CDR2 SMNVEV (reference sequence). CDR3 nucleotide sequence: TGTGCCAGCAGTTTAGATCCGGGGGTTAACTATGGCTACACCTTC. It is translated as CASSLDPGVNYGYTF.

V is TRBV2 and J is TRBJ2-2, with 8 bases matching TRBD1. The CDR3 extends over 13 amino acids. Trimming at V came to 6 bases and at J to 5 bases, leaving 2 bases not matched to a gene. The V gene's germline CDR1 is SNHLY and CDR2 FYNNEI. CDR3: CASRRTGTGELFF. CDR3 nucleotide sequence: TGTGCCAGCAGGCGGACAGGGACCGGGGAGCTGTTTTTT.

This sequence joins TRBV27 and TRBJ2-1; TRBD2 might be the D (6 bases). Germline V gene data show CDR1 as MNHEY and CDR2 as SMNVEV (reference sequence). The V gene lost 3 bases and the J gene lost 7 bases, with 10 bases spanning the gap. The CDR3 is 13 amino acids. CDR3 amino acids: CASSFWAGNEQFF. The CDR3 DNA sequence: TGTGCCAGCAGTTTCTGGGCGGGAAATGAGCAGTTCTTC.

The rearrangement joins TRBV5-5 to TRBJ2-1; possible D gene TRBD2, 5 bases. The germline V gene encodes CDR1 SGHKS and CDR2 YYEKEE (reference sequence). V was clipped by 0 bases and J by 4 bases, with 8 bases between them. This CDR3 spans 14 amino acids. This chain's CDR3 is CASSLVRGYNEQFF. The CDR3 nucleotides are TGTGCCAGCAGCTTGGTCCGGGGATACAATGAGCAGTTCTTC. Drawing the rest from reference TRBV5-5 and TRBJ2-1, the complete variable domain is DAGVTQSPTHLIKTRGQQVTLRCSPISGHKSVSWYQQVLGQGPQFIFQYYEKEERGRGNFPDRFSARQFPNYSSELNVNALLLGDSALYLCASSLVRGYNEQFFGPGTRLTVL.

The CDR3, as DNA: TGCAGTGCGGAGACTAATGAAAAACTGTTTTTT. Protein product: CSAETNEKLFF. This chain connects TRBV20-1 to TRBJ1-4, with D unresolved. Looked up from germline, CDR1 is DFQATT and CDR2 is SNEGSKA (reference sequence). The length of the CDR3 is 11 residues. V shed 6 bases and J shed 2 bases, with 4 bases lying between them.

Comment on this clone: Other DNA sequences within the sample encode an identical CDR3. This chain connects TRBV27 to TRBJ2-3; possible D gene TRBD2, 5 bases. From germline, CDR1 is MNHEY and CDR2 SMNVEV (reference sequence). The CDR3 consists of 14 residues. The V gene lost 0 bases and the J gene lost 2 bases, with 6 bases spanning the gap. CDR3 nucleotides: TGTGCCAGCAGTTTATCGGACTCCACAGATACGCAGTATTTT. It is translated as CASSLSDSTDTQYF.

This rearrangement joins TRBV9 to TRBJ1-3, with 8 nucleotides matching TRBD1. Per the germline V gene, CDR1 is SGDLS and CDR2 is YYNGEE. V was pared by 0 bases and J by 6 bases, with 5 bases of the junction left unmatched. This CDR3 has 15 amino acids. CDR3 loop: CASSVVGQDPNTIYF. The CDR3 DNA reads TGTGCCAGCAGCGTAGTGGGACAGGACCCAAACACCATATATTTT.

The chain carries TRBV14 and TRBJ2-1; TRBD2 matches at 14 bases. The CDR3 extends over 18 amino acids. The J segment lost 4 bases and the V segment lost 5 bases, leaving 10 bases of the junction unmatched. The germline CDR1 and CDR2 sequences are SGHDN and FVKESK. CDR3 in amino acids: CASSSGTSGSSFYNEQFF. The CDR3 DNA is TGTGCCAGCAGCTCCGGGACTAGCGGGAGTTCCTTTTACAATGAGCAGTTCTTC.

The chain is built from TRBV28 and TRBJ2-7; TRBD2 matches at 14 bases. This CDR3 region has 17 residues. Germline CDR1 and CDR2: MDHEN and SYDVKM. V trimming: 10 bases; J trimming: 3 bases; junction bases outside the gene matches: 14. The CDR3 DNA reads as TGTGCCACCCCCGCCGGGACTAGCGGGAGTTTTAGCTACGAGCAGTACTTC. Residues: CATPAGTSGSFSYEQYF.

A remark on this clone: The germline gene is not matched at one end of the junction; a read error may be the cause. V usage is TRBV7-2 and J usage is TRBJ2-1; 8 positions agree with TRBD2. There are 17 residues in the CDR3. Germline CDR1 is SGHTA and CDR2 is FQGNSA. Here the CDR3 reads CASSQSSPGLGYTEQFF. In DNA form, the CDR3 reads TGTGCCAGCAGCCAGTCAAGTCCGGGACTAGGTTACACTGAGCAGTTCTTC.

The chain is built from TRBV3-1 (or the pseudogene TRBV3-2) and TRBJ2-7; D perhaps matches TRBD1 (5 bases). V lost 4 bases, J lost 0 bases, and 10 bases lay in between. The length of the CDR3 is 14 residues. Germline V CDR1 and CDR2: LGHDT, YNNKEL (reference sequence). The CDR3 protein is CASSLRVVSYEQYF. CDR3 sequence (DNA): TGTGCCAGCAGCCTCAGGGTGGTCTCCTACGAGCAGTACTTC.

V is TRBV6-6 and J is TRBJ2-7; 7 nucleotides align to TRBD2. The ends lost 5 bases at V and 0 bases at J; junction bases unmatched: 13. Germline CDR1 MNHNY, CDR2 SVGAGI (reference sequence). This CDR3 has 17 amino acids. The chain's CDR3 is CASSPVGSGLSSYEQYF. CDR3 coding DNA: TGTGCCAGCAGTCCTGTTGGTAGCGGGTTAAGCTCCTACGAGCAGTACTTC.

CDR3 in DNA: TGTGCCAGCAGCGTAGACGACGGGAATTCACCCCTCCACTTT. Protein product: CASSVDDGNSPLHF. The rearrangement joins TRBV9 to TRBJ1-6; D is unresolved. The V end was cut by 0 bases, the J end by 7 bases, with 8 bases between. There are 14 residues in the CDR3. Germline-derived CDR1 and CDR2 are SGDLS and YYNGEE.

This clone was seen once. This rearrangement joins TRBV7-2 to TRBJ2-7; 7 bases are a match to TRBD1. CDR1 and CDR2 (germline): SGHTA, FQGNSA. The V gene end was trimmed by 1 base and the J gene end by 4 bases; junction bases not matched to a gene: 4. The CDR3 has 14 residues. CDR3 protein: CASSLDRGFYEQYF. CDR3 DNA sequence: TGTGCCAGCAGCTTAGACAGGGGCTTTTACGAGCAGTACTTC.

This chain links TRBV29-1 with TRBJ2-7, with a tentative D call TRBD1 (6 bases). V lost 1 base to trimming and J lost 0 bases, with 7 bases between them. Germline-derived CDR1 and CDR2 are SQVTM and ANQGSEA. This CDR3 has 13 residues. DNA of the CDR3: TGCAGCGTTGAAGGGACAGCCTCCTACGAGCAGTACTTC. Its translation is CSVEGTASYEQYF.

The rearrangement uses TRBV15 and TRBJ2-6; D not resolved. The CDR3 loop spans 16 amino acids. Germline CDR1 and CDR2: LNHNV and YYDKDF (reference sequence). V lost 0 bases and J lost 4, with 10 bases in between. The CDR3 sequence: CATSRDLVGGANVLTF. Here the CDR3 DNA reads TGTGCCACCAGCAGAGACTTGGTGGGCGGGGCCAACGTCCTGACTTTC. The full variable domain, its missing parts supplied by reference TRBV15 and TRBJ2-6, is DAMVIQNPRYQVTQFGKPVTLSCSQTLNHNVMYWYQQKSSQAPKLLFHYYDKDFNNEADTPDNFQSRRPNTSFCFLDIRSPGLGDTAMYLCATSRDLVGGANVLTFGAGSRLTVL.

The CDR3 protein is CASSSRLALPPYEQYF. CDR3 in DNA: TGTGCCAGCAGTTCCCGACTAGCCCTCCCTCCCTACGAGCAGTACTTC. This chain uses TRBV27 with TRBJ2-7; 7 bases are a match to TRBD2. CDR1 is MNHEY and CDR2 is SMNVEV in the germline V gene (reference sequence). The CDR3 has 16 amino acids. The ends lost 4 bases at V and 2 bases at J; junction bases unmatched: 11.

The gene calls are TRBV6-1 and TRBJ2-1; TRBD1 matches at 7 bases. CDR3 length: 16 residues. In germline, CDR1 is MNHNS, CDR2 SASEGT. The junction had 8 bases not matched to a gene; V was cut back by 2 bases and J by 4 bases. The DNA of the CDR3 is TGTGCCAGCAGTGAACAGGGGGTACTTTCTTACAATGAGCAGTTCTTC. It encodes CASSEQGVLSYNEQFF.